This T cell receptor (beta chain) was sequenced during a study of blood T cells in healthy people across ages (dated by TCRdb to 2014 to 2015). Study-wide context: In model experiments, roughly one uniquely barcoded TCR beta cDNA molecule per two T cells was captured by template switching. The study measured age-related changes in TCR beta repertoire diversity using deep sequencing normalized with unique cDNA molecular identifiers. Donors were grouped into four age groups: young (average approximately 15 years), middle-aged (39), aged (approximately 67) and long-lived (around 82). To avoid experimental bias, donors of different ages were randomly spread across the sequencing lanes. Using the same blood draw, the study looked at two additional independent replicas of 1 million unique cDNA reads for two donors, one aged 18 to 30 and the other aged 80 or older. Findings and caveats that apply to the study as a whole: Estimates of total diversity from one million sequenced T cells were regarded as lower bounds and underestimates. Observed TCR beta diversity per million T cells fell roughly linearly with age, and a significant reduction was already apparent by age approximately 41. Because profiling used bulk unsorted PBMCs, naive and antigen-experienced compartments could not be compared conclusively. The percentage of naive T cells measured by flow cytometry correlated strongly with observed TCR beta diversity. Donor CMV infection status was unknown, potentially confounding age-related changes in expanded clonotypes. The long-lived group showed more naive CD4+ T cells, fewer expanded clones and increased TCR diversity than the aged group, suggesting age selection.

This clonotype was picked up many times. It lacks a known antigen. Per-base qualities were not stored, and no clone one base away is much larger. The donors were roughly 40 Caucasian individuals from Russia, aged roughly 6 to 100 years, who were systemically healthy. Ten milliliters of peripheral blood were drawn from each donor into EDTA-treated Vacutainer tubes. Ficoll-Paque density-gradient centrifugation was used to isolate PBMCs, with at least 7 million obtained per sample. Trizol reagent was used to extract total RNA from PBMCs, with at least 5.5 micrograms per sample. For every donor, flow cytometry on a PBMC aliquot measured the percentage of naive CD45RAhigh/CD27high T cells. Relative to germline, V is 6 bases shorter and J is 8 bases shorter, with 17 bases between their ends. The CDR3 runs 14 amino acids, cysteine and phenylalanine included. Only the CDR3 portion is preserved as DNA: 42 bases, with reading frame beginning at the first base. Taken from the germline V gene, the CDR1 and CDR2 loops are MNHEY and SVGEGT.

The library was obtained by 5' RACE. For sequencing, an Illumina HiSeq 2500 was employed. A second roughly 7 to 11 cycle PCR used a sample-barcoded 5' primer and a J-beta primer mix. Each TCR beta cDNA molecule received a unique molecular identifier from a template-switch 5' adaptor carrying 12 random nucleotides. Each sample yielded at least 2.5 million CDR3-containing paired-end reads. All of the RNA was converted into first-strand cDNA using the Mint cDNA synthesis kit, with a TRBC-specific oligonucleotide serving as the primer. Following uracil-DNA glycosylase treatment, all cDNA underwent a first 18-cycle PCR with the universal primers M1SS and BC2_uni_R. The authors' pipeline ran thus. For normalization, 1 million high-quality reads were randomly selected from each sample, with every read carrying a distinct molecular identifier. Reads sharing molecular identifiers were discarded rather than binned into consensus sequences. MiTCR, set to a Q25 quality threshold and the strictest error-elimination algorithm, was used for CDR3 identification, clonotype clustering and error correction. A nonparametric unseen species model with Euler transformation was used to estimate lower-bound total TCR beta diversity. TCRdb reprocessing: public reads trimmed at Q25 with fastp, clones called with MiXCR, in-frame beta chains kept. All rows with the same CDR3 protein become a single entry with the most common DNA and genes. The V and J calls here are based on TCRdb, not the publication. Present in this sample are about 1.6 million distinct CDR3 sequences, almost 35% of which were seen just once. The leading ten clones occupy approximately 10% of the sample.

The clonotype comes from a young woman in good health. Sequencing was done on a sample of blood. The V gene is TRBV6-2 or TRBV6-3 and the J gene is TRBJ2-1; the D gene cannot be resolved beyond TRBD1 or TRBD2, each matching 5 bases. CDR3 loop: CASRDSGSWDEQFF. The DNA sequence follows: TGTGCCAGCAGGGACTCAGGGTCCTGGGATGAGCAGTTCTTC.